This T cell receptor (beta chain) was sequenced during a study of shared clonotypes between healthy human individuals. As processed by the authors: Filtering differed, since immunoSEQ gave only junction sequences and no quality scores. Clones were read by immunoSEQ multiplex PCR, and TCRdb kept only the in-frame ones, dropping some. V, J and clone size are those of that table, while D and trimming were read from the DNA. The sample lists roughly 680,000 clones; 55% to 80% were seen once. Trimming shortened V by 1 base and J by 4 bases, and 7 bases separated the two germline ends. Germline assignment: CDR1 MNHEY and CDR2 SMNVEV (reference sequence). The CDR3 length is 13 residues. General study points: Around 5% of naive CD4 clonotypes were shared across four donors. Limited genetic and exposure-history diversity came from having few donors.

For this clone: Its antigen is not known.

The sequenced sample was memory CD4+ T cells sorted from blood. Subset meaning: CD45RA-negative fraction. The chain has TRBV27 and TRBJ2-5; D perhaps matches TRBD1 (5 bases). This receptor was obtained from a woman aged 30 to 39 in good health. The CDR3 DNA reads TGTGCCAGCAGTTTATTCGACAGAGAGACCCAGTACTTC. This translates into CASSLFDRETQYF.